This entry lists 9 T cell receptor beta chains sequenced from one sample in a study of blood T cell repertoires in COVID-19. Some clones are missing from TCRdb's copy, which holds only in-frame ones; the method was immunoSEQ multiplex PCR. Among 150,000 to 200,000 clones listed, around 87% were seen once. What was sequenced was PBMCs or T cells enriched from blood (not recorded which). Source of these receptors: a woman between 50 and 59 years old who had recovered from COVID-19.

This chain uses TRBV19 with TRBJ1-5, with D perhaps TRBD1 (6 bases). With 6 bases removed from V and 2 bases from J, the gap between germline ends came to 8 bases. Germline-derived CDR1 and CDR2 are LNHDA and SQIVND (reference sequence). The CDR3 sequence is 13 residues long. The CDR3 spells CASSNRGNQPQHF. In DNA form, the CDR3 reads TGTGCCAGTAGCAACAGGGGCAATCAGCCCCAGCATTTT. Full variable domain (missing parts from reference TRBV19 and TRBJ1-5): DGGITQSPKYLFRKEGQNVTLSCEQNLNHDAMYWYRQDPGQGLRLIYYSQIVNDFQKGDIAEGYSVSREKKESFPLTVTSAQKNPTAFYLCASSNRGNQPQHFGDGTRLSIL.

Written as DNA, the CDR3 is TGTGCCAGCTCCCCCCGGGACAGCCAGAAGGGCACTGAAGCTTTCTTT. As protein: CASSPRDSQKGTEAFF. V is TRBV11-2 and J is TRBJ1-1; 7 bases agree with TRBD1. From germline, CDR1 is SGHAT and CDR2 FQNNGV. Germline trimming cut 8 bases from V and 4 bases from J; bases unmatched to any gene: 16. The CDR3 totals 16 residues. Supplemented by reference TRBV11-2 and TRBJ1-1, the full variable domain reads EAGVAQSPRYKIIEKRQSVAFWCNPISGHATLYWYQQILGQGPKLLIQFQNNGVVDDSQLPKDRFSAERLKGVDSTLKIQPAKLEDSAVYLCASSPRDSQKGTEAFFGQGTRLTVV.

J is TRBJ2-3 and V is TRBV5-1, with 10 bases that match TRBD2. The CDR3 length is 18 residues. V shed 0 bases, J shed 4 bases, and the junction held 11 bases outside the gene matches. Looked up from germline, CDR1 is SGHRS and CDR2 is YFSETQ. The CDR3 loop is CASSLGSGGGLAPDTQYF. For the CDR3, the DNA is TGCGCCAGCAGCTTGGGCAGCGGGGGGGGCCTTGCCCCAGATACGCAGTATTTT.

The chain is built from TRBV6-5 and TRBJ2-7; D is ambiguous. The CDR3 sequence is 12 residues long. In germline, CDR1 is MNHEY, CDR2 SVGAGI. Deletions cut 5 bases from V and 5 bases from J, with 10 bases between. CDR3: CASSPPLHEQYF. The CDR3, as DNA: TGTGCCAGCAGTCCCCCCCTCCACGAGCAGTACTTC.

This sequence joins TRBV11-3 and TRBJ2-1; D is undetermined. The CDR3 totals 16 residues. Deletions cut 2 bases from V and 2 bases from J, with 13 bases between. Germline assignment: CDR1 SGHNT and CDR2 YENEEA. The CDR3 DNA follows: TGTGCCAGCAGCTTACAAAATTGGCGGACCTACAATGAGCAGTTCTTC. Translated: CASSLQNWRTYNEQFF.

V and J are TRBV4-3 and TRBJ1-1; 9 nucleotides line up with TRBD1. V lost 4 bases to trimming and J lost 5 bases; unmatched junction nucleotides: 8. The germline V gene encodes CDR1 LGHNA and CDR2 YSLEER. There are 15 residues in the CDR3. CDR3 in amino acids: CASSRAGTGMTEAFF. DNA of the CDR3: TGCGCCAGCAGCCGAGCCGGGACAGGGATGACTGAAGCTTTCTTT.

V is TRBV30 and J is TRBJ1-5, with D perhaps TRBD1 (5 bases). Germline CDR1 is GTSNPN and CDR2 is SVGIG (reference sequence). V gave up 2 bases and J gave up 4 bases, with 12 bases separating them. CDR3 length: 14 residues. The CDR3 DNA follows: TGTGCCTGGAGTAGGCGACAGACTAATCAGCCCCAGCATTTT. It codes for CAWSRRQTNQPQHF.

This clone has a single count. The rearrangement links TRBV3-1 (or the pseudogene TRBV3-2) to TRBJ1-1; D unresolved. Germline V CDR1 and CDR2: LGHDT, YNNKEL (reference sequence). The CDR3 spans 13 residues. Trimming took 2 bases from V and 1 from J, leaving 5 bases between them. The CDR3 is CASSQSGNTEAFF. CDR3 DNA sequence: TGTGCCAGCAGCCAATCGGGGAACACTGAAGCTTTCTTT.

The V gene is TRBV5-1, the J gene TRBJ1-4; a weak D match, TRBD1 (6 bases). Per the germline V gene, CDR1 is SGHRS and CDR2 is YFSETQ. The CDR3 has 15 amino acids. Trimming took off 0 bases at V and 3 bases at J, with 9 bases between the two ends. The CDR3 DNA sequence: TGCGCCAGCAGCTTGGAGACAGGTTCTAATGAAAAACTGTTTTTT. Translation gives CASSLETGSNEKLFF.